This TCR beta chain was captured in a study of T cell responses to AZD1222 COVID-19 vaccine (dated by TCRdb to the early 2020s). Describing the broader study: A total of about 230 trial participants underwent TCR sequencing, of whom 200 to 220 received two doses of AZD1222 and about 26 received two doses of the MenACWY control vaccine. Enrollment into the trials was organized by age into subgroups of 18-55, 56-69 and 70-plus years, and those subgroups contained around 150, 28 and 57 TCR-sequenced participants, respectively. Results and caveats for the whole study, not just this receptor: Vaccine-associated CD4 TCRs spanned the whole spike protein, with dominant responses in regions 160-218 and 743-854. Spike-specific TCR breadth and depth rose significantly after two AZD1222 doses compared with day 0 and with MenACWY recipients. Nearly half of unique spike-specific TCRs reportedly recognized epitopes outside regions mutated in the B.1.351 and B.1.1.7 variants. The 56-69-year group was small, and its depth increase did not reach significance, likely because of low power. Most participants were white British and females outnumbered males, and the authors suggested that clonal diversity may have been underestimated. Only five or six AZD1222 recipients were SARS-CoV-2 seropositive at baseline, limiting conclusions about previously exposed vaccinees. Because no samples from the day 14 peak response were available, repertoires could be characterized only after the peak T cell response.

The CDR3 regions of human TCRbeta chains were analyzed by immunosequencing. Processing in the source paper ran as follows. TCRs in the repertoires were matched against a reference library of SARS-CoV-2-specific TCRs that had been generated with the MIRA antigen-specificity platform. Breadth was defined as the fraction of unique TCRs that were SARS-CoV-2-associated, and depth was defined as the fraction of total T cells that were SARS-CoV-2-associated. Using the MIRA data, each spike-specific TCR was assigned both to the spike region to which the TCR was reactive and to a CD4 or CD8 class. Log10-transformed breadth and depth values were compared by one-way ANOVA with Sidak's multiple comparisons tests. TCRdb re-hosts the immuneACCESS table, in-frame sequences only. Its copies lack some clones; in the studies checked, an unresolved V gene accounts for under half of them, and the cause for the rest is not known. D and trimming come from the DNA, and the V and J calls and clone size come from that table. The sample profile shows 95,000 to 150,000 clones; approximately 92% of them were found once. Of the sample, under 4.5% is held by the ten largest clones.

Interpreted using the paper, the time point label stands for: about 28 days (+/-7) after the second vaccine dose. The treatment or condition label, read with the paper, signifies: meningococcal conjugate vaccine given as trial control. Vaccinee samples were obtained from the UK trials COV001 and COV002, which included a single-blind randomized controlled phase 2/3 trial of AZD1222 (ChAdOx1 nCoV-19) in healthy adults. Trial participant PBMC samples were collected at day 0 and day 28 after the second dose for TCRbeta chain sequencing. Of note for this clone: Which antigen it targets is not known. Within one base of it there is no much larger clone, and no base qualities were kept.

There are 13 amino acids in the CDR3, from cysteine to phenylalanine inclusive. Only CDR3 DNA remains: 39 bases, in frame from the first base. A distance of 9 bases separates the germline ends of V and J, which lose 3 bases and 4 bases respectively. Per the germline V gene (reference sequence), LNHDA is the CDR1 and SQIVND is the CDR2. The chain employs TRBV19 and TRBJ1-2, with TRBD1 as a weak D call on 6 bases. The clonotype was recovered from an adult who received the MenACWY meningococcal vaccine as a control. Sequencing was performed on peripheral blood, taken 28 days after the second dose of the MenACWY control vaccine. The CDR3 region reads CASSIGQIYGYTF. In nucleotide form, the sequence is TGTGCCAGTAGTATTGGACAGATCTATGGCTACACCTTC.